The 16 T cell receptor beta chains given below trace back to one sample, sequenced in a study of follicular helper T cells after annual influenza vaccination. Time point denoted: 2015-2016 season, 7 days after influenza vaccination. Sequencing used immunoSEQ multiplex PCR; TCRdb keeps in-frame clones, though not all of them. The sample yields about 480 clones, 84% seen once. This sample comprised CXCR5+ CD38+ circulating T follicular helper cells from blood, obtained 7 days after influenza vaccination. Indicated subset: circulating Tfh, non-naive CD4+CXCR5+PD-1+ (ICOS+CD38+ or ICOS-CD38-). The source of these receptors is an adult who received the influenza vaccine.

DNA for the CDR3: TGTGCCAGCTCACCCCTTAAGTTGGGTGAGCAGTTCTTC. Translated, it gives CASSPLKLGEQFF. The chain recombines TRBV18 with TRBJ2-1; D unresolved. CDR1 is KGHSH and CDR2 is LQKENI in the germline V gene. The CDR3 extends over 13 amino acids. V was clipped by 3 bases and J by 9 bases, with 12 bases between them.

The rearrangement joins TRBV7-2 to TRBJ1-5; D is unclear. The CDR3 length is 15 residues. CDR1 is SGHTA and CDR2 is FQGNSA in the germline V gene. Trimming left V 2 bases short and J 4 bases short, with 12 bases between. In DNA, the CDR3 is TGTGCCAGCAGCTTAAGCATAGCCCTAAATCAGCCCCAGCATTTT. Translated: CASSLSIALNQPQHF.

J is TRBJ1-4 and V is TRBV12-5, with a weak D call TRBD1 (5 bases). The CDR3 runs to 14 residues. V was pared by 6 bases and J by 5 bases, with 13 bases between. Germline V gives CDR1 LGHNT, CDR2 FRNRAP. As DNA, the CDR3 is TGTGCTAGTGGCCCTGGGACGGTGAATGAAAAACTGTTTTTT. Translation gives CASGPGTVNEKLFF.

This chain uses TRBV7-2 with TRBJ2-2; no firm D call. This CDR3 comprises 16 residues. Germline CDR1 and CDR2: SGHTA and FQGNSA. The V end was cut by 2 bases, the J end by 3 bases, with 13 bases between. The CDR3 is CASSLTPRAYTGELFF. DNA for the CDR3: TGTGCCAGCAGCTTAACCCCCCGGGCCTACACCGGGGAGCTGTTTTTT. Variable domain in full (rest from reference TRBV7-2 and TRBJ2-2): GAGVSQSPSNKVTEKGKDVELRCDPISGHTALYWYRQSLGQGLEFLIYFQGNSAPDKSGLPSDRFSAERTGGSVSTLTIQRTQQEDSAVYLCASSLTPRAYTGELFFGEGSRLTVL.

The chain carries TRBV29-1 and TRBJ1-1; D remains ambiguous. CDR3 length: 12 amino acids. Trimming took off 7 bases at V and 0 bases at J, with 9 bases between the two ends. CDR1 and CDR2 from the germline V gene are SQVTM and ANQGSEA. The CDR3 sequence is CSGWHLNTEAFF. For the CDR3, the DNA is TGCAGCGGGTGGCACTTGAACACTGAAGCTTTCTTT.

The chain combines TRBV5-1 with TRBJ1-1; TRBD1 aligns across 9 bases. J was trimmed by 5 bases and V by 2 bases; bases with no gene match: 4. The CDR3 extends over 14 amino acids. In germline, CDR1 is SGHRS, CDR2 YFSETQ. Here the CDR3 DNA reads TGCGCCAGCAGCTTACAGGGGGCAGGGACTGAAGCTTTCTTT. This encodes CASSLQGAGTEAFF.

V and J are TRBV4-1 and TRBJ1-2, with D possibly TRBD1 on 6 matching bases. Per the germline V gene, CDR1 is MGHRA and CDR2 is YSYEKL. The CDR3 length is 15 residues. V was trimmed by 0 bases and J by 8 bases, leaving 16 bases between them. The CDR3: CASSQEITGLIGYTF. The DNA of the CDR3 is TGCGCCAGCAGCCAAGAAATAACAGGGTTGATCGGCTACACCTTC.

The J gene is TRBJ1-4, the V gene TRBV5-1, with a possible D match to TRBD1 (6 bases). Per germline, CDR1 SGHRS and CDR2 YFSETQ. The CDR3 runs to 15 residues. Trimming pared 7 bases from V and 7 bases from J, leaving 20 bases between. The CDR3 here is CASGPGGALGEKLFF. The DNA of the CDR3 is TGCGCCAGCGGCCCGGGGGGGGCGCTTGGTGAAAAACTGTTTTTT.

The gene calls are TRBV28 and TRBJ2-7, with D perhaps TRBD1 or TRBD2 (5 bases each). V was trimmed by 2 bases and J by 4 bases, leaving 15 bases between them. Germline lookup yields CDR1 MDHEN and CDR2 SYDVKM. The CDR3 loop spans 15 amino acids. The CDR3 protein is CASSLGVGGRYEQYF. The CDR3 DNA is TGTGCCAGCAGTTTAGGGGTTGGGGGTAGGTACGAGCAGTACTTC.

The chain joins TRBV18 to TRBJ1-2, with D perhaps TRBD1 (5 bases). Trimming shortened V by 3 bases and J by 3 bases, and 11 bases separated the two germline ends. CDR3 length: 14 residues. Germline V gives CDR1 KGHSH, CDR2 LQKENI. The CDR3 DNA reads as TGTGCCAGCTCACCGTTCGGGGGTGACTATGGCTACACCTTC. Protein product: CASSPFGGDYGYTF. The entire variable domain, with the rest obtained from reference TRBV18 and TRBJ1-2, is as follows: NAGVMQNPRHLVRRRGQEARLRCSPMKGHSHVYWYRQLPEEGLKFMVYLQKENIIDESGMPKERFSAEFPKEGPSILRIQQVVRGDSAAYFCASSPFGGDYGYTFGSGTRLTVV.

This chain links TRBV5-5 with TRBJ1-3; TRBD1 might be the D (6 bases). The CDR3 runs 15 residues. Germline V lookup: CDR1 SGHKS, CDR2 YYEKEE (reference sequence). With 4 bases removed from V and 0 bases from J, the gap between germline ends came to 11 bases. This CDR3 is CASSPGHTSGNTIYF. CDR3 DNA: TGTGCCAGCAGCCCGGGACATACCTCTGGAAACACCATATATTTT.

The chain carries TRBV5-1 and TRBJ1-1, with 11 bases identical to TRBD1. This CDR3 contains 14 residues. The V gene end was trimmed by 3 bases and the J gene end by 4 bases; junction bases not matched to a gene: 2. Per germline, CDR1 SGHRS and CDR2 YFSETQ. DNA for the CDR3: TGCGCCAGCAGCTCGGGACAGGGGGTCACTGAAGCTTTCTTT. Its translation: CASSSGQGVTEAFF.

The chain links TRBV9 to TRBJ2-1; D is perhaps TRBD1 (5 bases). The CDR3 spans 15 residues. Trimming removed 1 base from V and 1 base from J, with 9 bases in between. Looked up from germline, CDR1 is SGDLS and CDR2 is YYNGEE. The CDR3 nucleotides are TGTGCCAGCAGCGTATCGCAGGGTTCCTACAATGAGCAGTTCTTC. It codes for CASSVSQGSYNEQFF.

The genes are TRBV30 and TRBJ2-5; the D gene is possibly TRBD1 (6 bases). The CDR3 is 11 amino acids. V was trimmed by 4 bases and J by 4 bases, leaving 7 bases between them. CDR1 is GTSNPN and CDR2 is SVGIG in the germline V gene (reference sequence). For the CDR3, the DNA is TGTGCCTGGATCAGGGGAGAGACCCAGTACTTC. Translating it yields CAWIRGETQYF.

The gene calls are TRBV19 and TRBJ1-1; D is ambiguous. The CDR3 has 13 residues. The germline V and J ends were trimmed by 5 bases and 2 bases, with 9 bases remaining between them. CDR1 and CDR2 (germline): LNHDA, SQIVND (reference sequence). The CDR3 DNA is TGTGCCAGTAGTTTAAGAGGAAACACTGAAGCTTTCTTT. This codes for CASSLRGNTEAFF. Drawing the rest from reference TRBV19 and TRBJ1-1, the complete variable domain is DGGITQSPKYLFRKEGQNVTLSCEQNLNHDAMYWYRQDPGQGLRLIYYSQIVNDFQKGDIAEGYSVSREKKESFPLTVTSAQKNPTAFYLCASSLRGNTEAFFGQGTRLTVV.

DNA of the CDR3: TGTGCCAGCAGTTACGAAGTGGGTGGCTACACCTTC. Translation: CASSYEVGGYTF. The chain recombines TRBV6-6 with TRBJ1-2; D is ambiguous. The CDR3 covers 12 residues. The germline V and J ends were trimmed by 2 bases and 7 bases, with 8 bases remaining between them. The germline gives CDR1 MNHNY, CDR2 SVGAGI (reference sequence).